Following are 24 T cell receptor beta chains from one sample sequenced in a study of Ad26.COV2.S vaccination and SARS-CoV-2 variants listed by TCRdb under 2021. Read against the paper, the sample's treatment or condition label means: some 20 received Ad26.COV2.S at low or high dose, single or two shots; about five received placebo; per-sample allocation not given. Repertoires of vaccine and placebo recipients were sequenced from samples collected on day 63 after the first injection. The library came from the immunoSEQ multiplex PCR assay. This is the immuneACCESS table as TCRdb keeps it, with only in-frame sequences that have V and J called. A part of the clones is gone; compared with another copy, unresolved V genes explain less than half, and the rest is unexplained. This sample comprises around 240,000 clones, more than 75% of them detected only once. The biggest ten clones account for about 10% of the sample.

The material was peripheral blood, obtained in a trial of Ad26.COV2.S vaccine versus placebo. These TCRs come from a person aged 18-65 years who received the Ad26.COV2.S COVID-19 vaccine or a placebo.

The CDR3 nucleotides are TGTGCCAGCAGTCTCCTGGCGGGACAGGGGCGAGACGGCTACACCTTC. It yields the protein CASSLLAGQGRDGYTF. The gene calls are TRBV28 and TRBJ1-2, with TRBD1 matching over 10 bases. This CDR3 is built from 16 residues. V gave up 5 bases and J gave up 8 bases; unmatched junction bases: 14. In germline, CDR1 is MDHEN, CDR2 SYDVKM.

The rearrangement joins TRBV7-2 to TRBJ2-3; 9 nucleotides align to TRBD1. Germline CDR1 SGHTA, CDR2 FQGNSA. V dropped 4 bases and J dropped 4; count of bases not matched to a gene: 9. CDR3 length: 16 amino acids. CDR3 bases: TGTGCCAGCAGCTCAGATCCCGGGACAGGGTCAGATACGCAGTATTTT. Its protein is CASSSDPGTGSDTQYF.

Here the CDR3 reads CASTLRPAGTGELFF. Here the CDR3 DNA reads TGTGCCAGCACTTTACGTCCCGCGGGCACCGGGGAGCTGTTTTTT. J is TRBJ2-2 and V is TRBV6-5; a possible D gene is TRBD2 (5 bases). This CDR3 contains 15 residues. The germline V and J ends were trimmed by 7 bases and 4 bases, with 16 bases remaining between them. Germline V gene sequence: CDR1 MNHEY, CDR2 SVGAGI.

The genes are TRBV6-5 and TRBJ2-1, with 7 nucleotides matching TRBD2. This CDR3 has 14 amino acids. With 6 bases clipped from V and 5 bases from J, the junction kept 7 bases outside the gene matches. The germline V gene encodes CDR1 MNHEY and CDR2 SVGAGI. CDR3 DNA sequence: TGTGCCAGCAGGAATGGACTAGGGGACAATGAGCAGTTCTTC. Translating gives CASRNGLGDNEQFF.

The chain is built from TRBV5-4 and TRBJ2-2; the D is unclear. V was trimmed by 0 bases and J by 0 bases, leaving 6 bases between them. CDR1 is SGHNT and CDR2 is YYREEE in the germline V gene (reference sequence). The CDR3 loop spans 15 amino acids. CDR3 protein: CASSLESTNTGELFF. The CDR3, as DNA: TGTGCCAGCAGCTTGGAATCGACGAACACCGGGGAGCTGTTTTTT.

The genes are TRBV5-4 and TRBJ1-5; D perhaps matches TRBD1 (6 bases). This CDR3 spans 14 amino acids. Germline CDR1 and CDR2: SGHNT and YYREEE (reference sequence). Trimming pared 4 bases from V and 1 base from J, leaving 9 bases between. CDR3 loop: CASSGGGSNQPQHF. The DNA of the CDR3 is TGTGCCAGCAGCGGAGGGGGGAGCAATCAGCCCCAGCATTTT.

The chain is built from TRBV3-1 (or the pseudogene TRBV3-2) and TRBJ1-1, with D perhaps matching TRBD1 (5 bases). The CDR3 covers 21 residues. Germline V CDR1 and CDR2: LGHDT, YNNKEL (reference sequence). Trimming took 2 bases from V and 0 from J, leaving 28 bases between them. In DNA, the CDR3 is TGTGCCAGCAGCCAATACGACAGTGTAATTCATGTTGGGCAAATGAACACTGAAGCTTTCTTT. It specifies CASSQYDSVIHVGQMNTEAFF.

This clone occurred once. This chain joins TRBV7-2 and TRBJ2-7, with 7 positions matching TRBD2. Trimming took 3 bases from V and 4 from J; bases not matched to a gene: 6. Looked up from germline, CDR1 is SGHTA and CDR2 is FQGNSA. This CDR3 comprises 14 residues. The CDR3 coding sequence is TGTGCCAGCAGCTTGGGAGGGAGGTTTTACGAGCAGTACTTC. Translation gives CASSLGGRFYEQYF.

The chain uses TRBV9 and TRBJ2-7; 9 bases map to TRBD2. The germline V gene has CDR1 SGDLS and CDR2 YYNGEE. J gave up 3 bases and V 7 bases, and 8 bases lay outside the gene matches. The CDR3 length is 14 residues. The CDR3 DNA is TGTGCCAGCTCGAAGCGGGGGGCGAACTACGAGCAGTACTTC. Residues: CASSKRGANYEQYF.

This chain connects TRBV9 to TRBJ1-1; D is undetermined. V was pared by 0 bases and J by 11 bases, with 8 bases between. The CDR3 is made up of 11 amino acids. From germline, CDR1 is SGDLS and CDR2 YYNGEE. DNA of the CDR3: TGTGCCAGCAGCGTAGAACCTGGCGCTTTCTTT. It codes for CASSVEPGAFF.

V and J are TRBV5-1 and TRBJ2-1, with D possibly called TRBD1 or TRBD2 (5 bases each). Trimming stripped 0 bases from V and 8 bases from J, with 15 bases between. Looked up from germline, CDR1 is SGHRS and CDR2 is YFSETQ. The CDR3 has 15 residues. CDR3 sequence: CASSLGGSPSDEQFF. In DNA form, the CDR3 reads TGCGCCAGCAGCTTGGGGGGGTCCCCGTCCGATGAGCAGTTCTTC.

Concerning this clone itself: This sample includes further DNA sequences coding for the same CDR3. V gene TRBV28 combines with J gene TRBJ2-1; D gene ambiguous. The CDR3 covers 11 residues. V lost 4 bases to trimming and J lost 6 bases, with 4 bases between them. CDR1 is MDHEN and CDR2 is SYDVKM in the germline V gene. CDR3 coding DNA: TGTGCCAGCAGTTCGACCAATGAGCAGTTCTTC. This translates into CASSSTNEQFF.

The table lists this clone with a few counts. The rearrangement uses TRBV24-1 and TRBJ2-3, with no clear D. Trimming removed 4 bases from V and 1 base from J, with 8 bases in between. Germline CDR1 reads KGHDR; CDR2 reads SFDVKD. This CDR3 spans 14 amino acids. For the CDR3, the DNA is TGTGCCACCAGTGACTACCCGGGCACAGATACGCAGTATTTT. It specifies CATSDYPGTDTQYF.

This chain connects TRBV6-5 to TRBJ2-7; TRBD1 agrees at 7 bases. Germline CDR1 reads MNHEY; CDR2 reads SVGAGI. CDR3 length equals 13 residues. V was pared by 7 bases and J by 3 bases, with 6 bases of the junction left unmatched. The CDR3 sequence is CASTPDRSYEQYF. As DNA, the CDR3 is TGTGCCAGCACTCCGGACAGGAGCTACGAGCAGTACTTC.

This chain links TRBV7-9 with TRBJ2-5; D is undetermined. The CDR3 runs 16 residues. Per the germline V gene, CDR1 is SEHNR and CDR2 is FQNEAQ (reference sequence). Trimming stripped 0 bases from V and 5 bases from J, with 16 bases between. DNA of the CDR3: TGTGCCAGCAGCTTAGCGGGATACGGGCATCAGGAGACCCAGTACTTC. This gives the protein CASSLAGYGHQETQYF.

The V call is TRBV18, the J call TRBJ2-5; D possibly corresponds to TRBD2 (6 bases). The germline CDR1 and CDR2 sequences are KGHSH and LQKENI. V lost 3 bases and J 4 bases, leaving 12 bases between the germline ends. CDR3 length: 14 residues. Written as DNA, the CDR3 is TGTGCCAGCTCACCGGTCTACGGGGGAGAGACCCAGTACTTC. Encoded protein: CASSPVYGGETQYF.

This chain links TRBV5-1 with TRBJ1-3; the D is unclear. With 1 base removed from V and 0 bases from J, the gap between germline ends came to 14 bases. Germline CDR1 and CDR2: SGHRS and YFSETQ. The CDR3 loop spans 17 amino acids. CDR3 amino acids: CASSLSGQRSSGNTIYF. CDR3 nucleotides: TGCGCCAGCAGCTTGTCTGGGCAGCGATCCTCTGGAAACACCATATATTTT.

A few counts support this clone. V and J are TRBV10-3 and TRBJ2-3; D unclear. Germline CDR1 and CDR2: ENHRY and SYGVKD. The CDR3 is 12 amino acids. Trimming cost V 2 bases and J 4 bases, with 4 bases left between them. The CDR3 nucleotides are TGTGCCATCAGTGAGAGGTCAGATACGCAGTATTTT. Its translation is CAISERSDTQYF.

The chain employs TRBV6-6 and TRBJ2-7, with D unresolved. V lost 5 bases and J 2 bases, leaving 13 bases between the germline ends. The CDR3 consists of 14 residues. Germline-derived CDR1 and CDR2 are MNHNY and SVGAGI (reference sequence). The CDR3 reads CASSRSGMAYEQYF. The CDR3 coding sequence is TGTGCCAGCAGTCGATCAGGTATGGCCTACGAGCAGTACTTC.

This chain joins TRBV11-2 and TRBJ1-6; D perhaps matches TRBD1 (6 bases). The V end lost 5 bases, the J end lost 7 bases, and 9 bases lay between the germline ends. The CDR3 has 13 residues. Germline CDR1 and CDR2: SGHAT and FQNNGV. This chain's CDR3 is CASSTGQNSPLHF. Written as DNA, the CDR3 is TGTGCCAGCAGCACCGGACAGAATTCACCCCTCCACTTT.

This clone appeared a few times. The rearrangement links TRBV4-1 to TRBJ1-1; D is uncertain. CDR3 length: 15 residues. V was shortened by 1 base and J by 0 bases, with 9 bases between the two germline ends. CDR1 is MGHRA and CDR2 is YSYEKL in the germline V gene. CDR3 amino acids: CASSQGPFMNTEAFF. CDR3 nucleotide sequence: TGCGCCAGCAGCCAAGGCCCCTTCATGAACACTGAAGCTTTCTTT.

The CDR3 bases are TGTGCCAGCAGCCAACCGACCATCGTCAGGACAGGGCGGGGTGAAAAACTGTTTTTT. Translating gives CASSQPTIVRTGRGEKLFF. V is TRBV3-1 (or the pseudogene TRBV3-2) and J is TRBJ1-4; 8 positions match TRBD1. V lost 2 bases and J lost 7; bases outside the gene matches: 18. Germline assignment: CDR1 LGHDT and CDR2 YNNKEL (reference sequence). The CDR3 is 19 residues long.

This chain joins TRBV5-1 and TRBJ1-2; TRBD1 agrees at 10 bases. The CDR3 has 18 amino acids. J gave up 7 bases and V 0 bases, and 15 bases lay outside the gene matches. CDR1 SGHRS and CDR2 YFSETQ come from the germline V gene. This chain's CDR3 is CASSLALRDRGTPGGYTF. DNA for the CDR3: TGCGCCAGCAGCTTGGCTCTCCGGGACAGGGGTACTCCCGGTGGCTACACCTTC.

The CDR3 is CATWDRKNTEAFF. DNA of the CDR3: TGTGCCACTTGGGACAGGAAGAACACTGAAGCTTTCTTT. This chain joins TRBV19 and TRBJ1-1; TRBD1 matches at 8 bases. This CDR3 is 13 amino acids long. Germline V CDR1 and CDR2: LNHDA, SQIVND (reference sequence). V trimming: 10 bases; J trimming: 1 base; junction bases outside the gene matches: 5.